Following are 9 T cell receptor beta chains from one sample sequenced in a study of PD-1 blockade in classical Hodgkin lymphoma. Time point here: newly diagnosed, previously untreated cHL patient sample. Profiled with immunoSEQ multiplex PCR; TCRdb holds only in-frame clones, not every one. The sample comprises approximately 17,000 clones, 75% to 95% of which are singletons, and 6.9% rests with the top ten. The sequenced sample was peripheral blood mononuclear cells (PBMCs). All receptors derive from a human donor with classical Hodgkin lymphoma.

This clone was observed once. CDR3 DNA sequence: TGTGCCAGCAGCTTGGACCTTCGGGGGAATGAGCAGTTCTTC. It codes for CASSLDLRGNEQFF. J is TRBJ2-1 and V is TRBV5-4, with D possibly matching TRBD2 (6 bases). Looked up from germline, CDR1 is SGHNT and CDR2 is YYREEE (reference sequence). The CDR3 is made up of 14 amino acids. Trimming shortened V by 0 bases and J by 7 bases, and 11 bases separated the two germline ends.

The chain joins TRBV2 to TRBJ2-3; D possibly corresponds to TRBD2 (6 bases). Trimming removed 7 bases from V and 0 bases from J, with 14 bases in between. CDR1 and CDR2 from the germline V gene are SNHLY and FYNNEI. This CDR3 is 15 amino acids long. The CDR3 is CASNSGLGSTDTQYF. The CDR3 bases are TGTGCCAGCAACTCGGGACTTGGCAGCACAGATACGCAGTATTTT.

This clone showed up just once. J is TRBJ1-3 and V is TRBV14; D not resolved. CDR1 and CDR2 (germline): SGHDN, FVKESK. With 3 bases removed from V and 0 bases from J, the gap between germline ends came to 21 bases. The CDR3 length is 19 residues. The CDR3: CASSHPPGTARSSGNTIYF. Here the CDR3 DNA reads TGTGCCAGCAGCCACCCCCCTGGCACAGCTCGGAGCTCTGGAAACACCATATATTTT.

The CDR3 sequence is CATSRVQEDNQPQHF. The CDR3, as DNA: TGTGCCACCAGCAGAGTACAGGAGGACAATCAGCCCCAGCATTTT. The J gene is TRBJ1-5, the V gene TRBV15, with D tentatively TRBD1 (5 bases). In germline, CDR1 is LNHNV, CDR2 YYDKDF (reference sequence). Between the trimmed V and J ends, which lost 1 base and 3 bases, there was a span of 10 bases. The CDR3 spans 15 residues.

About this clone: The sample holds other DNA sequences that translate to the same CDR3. CDR3 protein: CASSEGDSYNEQFF. For the CDR3, the DNA is TGTGCCAGCAGTGAAGGCGACTCCTACAATGAGCAGTTCTTC. The chain is built from TRBV6-4 and TRBJ2-1, with no clear D. Germline V lookup: CDR1 MRHNA, CDR2 SNTAGT. The CDR3 consists of 14 residues. Trimming removed 3 bases from V and 0 bases from J, with 6 bases in between.

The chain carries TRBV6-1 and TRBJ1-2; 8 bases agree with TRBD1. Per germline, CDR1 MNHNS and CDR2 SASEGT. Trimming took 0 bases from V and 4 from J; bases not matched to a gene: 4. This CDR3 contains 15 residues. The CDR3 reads CASSEAGGTGYGYTF. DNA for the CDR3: TGTGCCAGCAGTGAAGCAGGCGGGACAGGCTATGGCTACACCTTC.

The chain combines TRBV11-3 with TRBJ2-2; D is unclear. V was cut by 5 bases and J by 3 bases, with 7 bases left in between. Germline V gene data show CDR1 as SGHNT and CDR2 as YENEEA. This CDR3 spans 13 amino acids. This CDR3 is CASSLGYTGELFF. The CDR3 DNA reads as TGTGCCAGCAGCCTCGGATACACCGGGGAGCTGTTTTTT. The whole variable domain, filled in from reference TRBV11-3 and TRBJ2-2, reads EAGVVQSPRYKIIEKKQPVAFWCNPISGHNTLYWYLQNLGQGPELLIRYENEEAVDDSQLPKDRFSAERLKGVDSTLKIQPAELGDSAVYLCASSLGYTGELFFGEGSRLTVL.

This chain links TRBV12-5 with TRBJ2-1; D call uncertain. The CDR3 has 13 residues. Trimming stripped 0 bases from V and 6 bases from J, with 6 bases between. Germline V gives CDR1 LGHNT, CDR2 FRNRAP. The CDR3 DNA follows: TGTGCTAGTGGTTTGGTAAGCTCCAATGAGCAGTTCTTC. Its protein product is CASGLVSSNEQFF.

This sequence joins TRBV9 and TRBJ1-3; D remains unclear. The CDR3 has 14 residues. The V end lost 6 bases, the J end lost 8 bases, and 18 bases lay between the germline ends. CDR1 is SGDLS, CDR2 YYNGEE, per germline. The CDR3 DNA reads TGTGCCAGCACCCCAGGTGCGGGGTTCGACACCATATATTTT. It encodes CASTPGAGFDTIYF.